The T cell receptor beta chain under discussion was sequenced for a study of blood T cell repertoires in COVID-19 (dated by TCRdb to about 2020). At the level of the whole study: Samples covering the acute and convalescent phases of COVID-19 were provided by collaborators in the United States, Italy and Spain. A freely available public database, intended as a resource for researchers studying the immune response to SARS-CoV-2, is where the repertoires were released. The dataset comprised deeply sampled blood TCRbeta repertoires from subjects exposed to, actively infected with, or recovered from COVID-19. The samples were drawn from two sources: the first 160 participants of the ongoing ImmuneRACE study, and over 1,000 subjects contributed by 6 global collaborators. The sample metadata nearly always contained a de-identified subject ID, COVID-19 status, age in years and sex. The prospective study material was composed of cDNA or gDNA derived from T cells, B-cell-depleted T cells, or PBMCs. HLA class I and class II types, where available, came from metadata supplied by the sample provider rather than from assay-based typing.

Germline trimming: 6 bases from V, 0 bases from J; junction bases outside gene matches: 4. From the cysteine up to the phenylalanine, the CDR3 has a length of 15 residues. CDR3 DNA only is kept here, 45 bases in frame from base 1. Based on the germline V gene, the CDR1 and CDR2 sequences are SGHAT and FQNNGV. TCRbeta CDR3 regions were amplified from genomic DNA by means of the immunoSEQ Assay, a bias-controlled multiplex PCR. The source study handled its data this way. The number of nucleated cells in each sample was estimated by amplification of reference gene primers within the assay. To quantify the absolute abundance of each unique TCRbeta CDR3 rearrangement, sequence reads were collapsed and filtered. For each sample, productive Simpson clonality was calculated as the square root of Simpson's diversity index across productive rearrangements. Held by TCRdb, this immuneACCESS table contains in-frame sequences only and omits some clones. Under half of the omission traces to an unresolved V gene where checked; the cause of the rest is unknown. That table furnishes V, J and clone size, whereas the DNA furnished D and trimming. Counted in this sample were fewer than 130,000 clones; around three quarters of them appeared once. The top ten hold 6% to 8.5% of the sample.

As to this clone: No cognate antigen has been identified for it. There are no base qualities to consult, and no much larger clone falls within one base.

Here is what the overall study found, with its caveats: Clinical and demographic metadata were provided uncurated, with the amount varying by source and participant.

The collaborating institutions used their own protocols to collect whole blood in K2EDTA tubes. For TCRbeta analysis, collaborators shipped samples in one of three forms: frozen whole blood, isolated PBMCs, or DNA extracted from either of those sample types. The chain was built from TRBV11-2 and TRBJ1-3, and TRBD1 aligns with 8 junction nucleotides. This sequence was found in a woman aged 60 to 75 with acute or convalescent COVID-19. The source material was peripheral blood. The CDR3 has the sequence CASSFTGGSGNTIYF. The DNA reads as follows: TGTGCCAGCAGTTTCACAGGGGGCTCTGGAAACACCATATATTTT. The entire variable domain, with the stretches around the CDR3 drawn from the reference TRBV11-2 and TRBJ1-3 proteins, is EAGVAQSPRYKIIEKRQSVAFWCNPISGHATLYWYQQILGQGPKLLIQFQNNGVVDDSQLPKDRFSAERLKGVDSTLKIQPAKLEDSAVYLCASSFTGGSGNTIYFGEGSWLTVV.